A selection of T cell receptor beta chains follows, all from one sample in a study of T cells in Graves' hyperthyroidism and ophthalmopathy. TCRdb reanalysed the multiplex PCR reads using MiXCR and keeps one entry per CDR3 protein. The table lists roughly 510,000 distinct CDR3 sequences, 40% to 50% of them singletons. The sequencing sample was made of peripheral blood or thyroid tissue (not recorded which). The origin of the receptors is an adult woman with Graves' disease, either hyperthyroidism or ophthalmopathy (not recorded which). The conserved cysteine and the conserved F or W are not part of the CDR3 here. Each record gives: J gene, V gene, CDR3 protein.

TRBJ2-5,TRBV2,ASIESGPRLETQY
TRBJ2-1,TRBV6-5,ASSSGGRGFVQF
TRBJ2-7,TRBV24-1,ATSDLTDLGTYEQY
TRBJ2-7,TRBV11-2,ASSPERGAYEQY
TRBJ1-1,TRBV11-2,ASSSTLISEAF
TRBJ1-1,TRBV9,ASSVDYQGGTEAF
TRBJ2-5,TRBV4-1,ASSLGTRSRVETQY
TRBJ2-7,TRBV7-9,ASSPTYRVEQY
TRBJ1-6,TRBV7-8,ASSPDRTLGNSPLH
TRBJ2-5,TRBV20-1,SAGGDRGREGTQY
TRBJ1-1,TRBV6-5,ASSYSGRAF
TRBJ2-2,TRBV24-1,ATTRAADANTGELF
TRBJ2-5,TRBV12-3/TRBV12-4,ASNRGGLETQY
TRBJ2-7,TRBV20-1,SARTSGTYYNEQY
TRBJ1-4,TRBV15,ATSEQRYNEKLF
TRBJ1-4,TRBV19,ASSTRQSATNEKLF
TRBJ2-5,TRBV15,ATSRDGLQRTLQVQETQY
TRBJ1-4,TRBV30,AWSTSGTGINKLF
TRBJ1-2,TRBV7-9,ASSTPGPGQFYGYT
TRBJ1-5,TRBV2,ASSGQGGSQPQH
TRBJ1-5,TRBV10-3,AISANSGGHNQPQH
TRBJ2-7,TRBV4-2,ASSQGLAGSEQY
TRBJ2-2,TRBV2,ASTSGTSAIISGELF
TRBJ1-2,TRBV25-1,ASSAYTRDTSGDDGYT
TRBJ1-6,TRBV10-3,AISEGNSNNSPLH
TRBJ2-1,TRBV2,ASSEGRVSEQF
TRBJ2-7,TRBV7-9,ASSAPPGQGFSYEQY
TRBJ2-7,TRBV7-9,ASSLAGSSYEQY
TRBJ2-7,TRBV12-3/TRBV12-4,ASRTSTSPRREQY
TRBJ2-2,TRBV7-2,ASSLAPVTGELF
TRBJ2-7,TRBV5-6,ASSSTLAGDTYEQY
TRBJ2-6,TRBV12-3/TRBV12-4,ASSLGGTTEA
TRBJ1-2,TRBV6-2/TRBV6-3,ASSATHRGGYT
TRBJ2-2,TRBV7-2,ASSRMGQGKNGELF
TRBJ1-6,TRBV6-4,ASSDSTGYNSPLH
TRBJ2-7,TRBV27,ASSLFGNNEQY
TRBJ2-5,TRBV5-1,ASSLGAASTETQY
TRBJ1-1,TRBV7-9,ASSLDTPGTGAF
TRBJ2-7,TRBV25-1,ASSRSTTRYWYEQY
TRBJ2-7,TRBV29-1,SVSTGSGEQY
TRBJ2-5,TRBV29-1,SGRQYQETQY
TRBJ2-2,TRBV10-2,ASSESRFRTGPNTGELF
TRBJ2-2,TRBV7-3,ATAPGLATGELF
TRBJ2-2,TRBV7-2,ASSQDNLVTGELF
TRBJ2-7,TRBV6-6,ASKENSYEQY
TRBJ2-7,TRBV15,ATSRSGPEDEQY
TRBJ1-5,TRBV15,ATSVKRINQPQH
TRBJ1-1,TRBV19,AAGGQGLMNTEAF
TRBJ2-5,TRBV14,ASSQERGYQETQY